Presented here are 19 T cell receptor beta chains from one specimen sequenced in a study of CD8 T cells in Susac syndrome. When the RNA was reverse transcribed, random hexamers were used with an input of roughly 0.5 to 1 ug. TCRdb analysed the immunoSEQ multiplex PCR reads with MiXCR anew, one entry per CDR3 protein. The table has roughly 120,000 distinct CDR3 sequences, 85% to 95% seen once. The specimen sequenced was CD4+ T cells from PBMCs. Receptors originate from a human donor with multiple sclerosis.

This clonotype was counted between two and nine times. V is TRBV7-9 and J is TRBJ2-5; TRBD1 matches 8 bases. The J segment lost 5 bases and the V segment lost 5 bases, leaving 4 bases of the junction unmatched. The CDR3 covers 13 residues. Germline V gene sequence: CDR1 SEHNR, CDR2 FQNEAQ (reference sequence). In DNA form, the CDR3 reads TGTGCCAGCAGCACCAGGGGGCCGGAGACCCAGTACTTC. Protein product: CASSTRGPETQYF.

This chain links TRBV24-1 with TRBJ2-5; D might be TRBD1 or TRBD2, each matching 6 bases. The V and J ends lost 0 bases and 2 bases respectively, with 9 bases between them. Germline assignment: CDR1 KGHDR and CDR2 SFDVKD. The CDR3 spans 15 residues. The CDR3 region is CATSDLGGGQETQYF. The CDR3 DNA sequence: TGTGCCACCAGTGATTTGGGAGGGGGACAAGAGACCCAGTACTTC.

The chain couples TRBV12-3 or TRBV12-4 to TRBJ2-2; tentative D call: TRBD1 (5 bases). The length of the CDR3 is 17 residues. V was shortened by 3 bases and J by 6 bases, with 20 bases between the two germline ends. The CDR3 loop reads CASSLGPVTKQPGELFF. As DNA, the CDR3 is TGTGCCAGCAGTTTGGGGCCAGTTACGAAACAACCCGGGGAGCTGTTTTTT.

The V call is TRBV7-9, the J call TRBJ1-1; D is uncertain. The V gene lost 5 bases and the J gene lost 11 bases, with 12 bases spanning the gap. The CDR3 has 11 amino acids. Germline CDR1 and CDR2: SEHNR and FQNEAQ (reference sequence). CDR3 sequence (DNA): TGTGCCAGCAGCCTAACGAGAGAGGCTTTCTTT. Encoded protein: CASSLTREAFF. Combining the CDR3 with reference TRBV7-9 and TRBJ1-1 gives the whole variable domain DTGVSQNPRHKITKRGQNVTFRCDPISEHNRLYWYRQTLGQGPEFLTYFQNEAQLEKSRLLSDRFSAERPKGSFSTLEIQRTEQGDSAMYLCASSLTREAFFGQGTRLTVV.

This chain uses TRBV3-1 with TRBJ2-5; TRBD2 agrees at 11 bases. The CDR3 runs to 16 residues. Germline-derived CDR1 and CDR2 are LGHDT and YNNKEL (reference sequence). V lost 3 bases and J lost 2; bases outside the gene matches: 5. CDR3 protein: CASSHPGTSGQETQYF. The CDR3 region has the DNA TGTGCCAGCAGCCATCCCGGGACTAGCGGACAAGAGACCCAGTACTTC.

The gene calls are TRBV12-3 or TRBV12-4 and TRBJ2-3; no firm D call. The CDR3 is 14 amino acids. V lost 4 bases to trimming and J lost 4 bases, with 12 bases between them. CDR3 in amino acids: CASSSLRPSDTQYF. The CDR3 DNA is TGTGCCAGCAGTTCCCTGAGGCCTTCAGATACGCAGTATTTT.

The V and J genes are TRBV18 and TRBJ1-2, with TRBD1 as a possible D gene (6 bases). The germline V gene encodes CDR1 KGHSH and CDR2 LQKENI. V lost 6 bases and J 4 bases, leaving 9 bases between the germline ends. The CDR3 is 12 amino acids. The DNA of the CDR3 is TGTGCCAGCTCCTCGGGGGCCTATGGCTACACCTTC. Protein: CASSSGAYGYTF.

The chain combines TRBV25-1 with TRBJ1-3; D not certain. The CDR3 extends over 14 amino acids. Germline CDR1 is MGHDK and CDR2 is SYGVNS. Trimming shortened V by 3 bases and J by 0 bases, and 6 bases separated the two germline ends. CDR3 DNA sequence: TGTGCCAGCAGTGATACGGTCTCTGGAAACACCATATATTTT. Translated: CASSDTVSGNTIYF.

The V call is TRBV5-4, the J call TRBJ2-6, with D unclear. The V end was cut by 5 bases, the J end by 2 bases, with 17 bases between. The CDR3 extends over 17 amino acids. From germline, CDR1 is SGHNT and CDR2 YYREEE (reference sequence). Here the CDR3 reads CASSHAPGATGANVLTF. CDR3 nucleotides: TGTGCCAGCAGTCATGCTCCGGGTGCCACTGGGGCCAACGTCCTGACTTTC.

This chain joins TRBV19 and TRBJ2-5; D is ambiguous. Deletions cut 5 bases from V and 2 bases from J, with 12 bases between. This CDR3 has 14 residues. Germline V lookup: CDR1 LNHDA, CDR2 SQIVND (reference sequence). In DNA form, the CDR3 reads TGTGCCAGTAGTGTAGGAGACAAACAAGAGACCCAGTACTTC. Translation: CASSVGDKQETQYF.

J is TRBJ2-3 and V is TRBV15; possibly TRBD1 or TRBD2 for D (5 bases each). This CDR3 has 16 amino acids. Germline V lookup: CDR1 LNHNV, CDR2 YYDKDF (reference sequence). The V and J ends lost 0 bases and 1 base respectively, with 11 bases between them. The CDR3 bases are TGTGCCACCAGCAGAGATGAGGGGTGGGGCACAGATACGCAGTATTTT. Translated, it gives CATSRDEGWGTDTQYF.

The chain combines TRBV7-2 with TRBJ1-1, with 9 bases identical to TRBD1. The V gene's germline CDR1 is SGHTA and CDR2 FQGNSA. The CDR3 loop spans 14 amino acids. V shed 5 bases, J shed 9 bases, and the junction held 10 bases outside the gene matches. CDR3 coding DNA: TGTGCCAGCAGCGCCGGGACAGGGTTGGGGAAAGCTTTCTTT. Translated, it gives CASSAGTGLGKAFF. Looking up the rest from reference TRBV7-2 and TRBJ1-1 gives the full variable domain: GAGVSQSPSNKVTEKGKDVELRCDPISGHTALYWYRQSLGQGLEFLIYFQGNSAPDKSGLPSDRFSAERTGGSVSTLTIQRTQQEDSAVYLCASSAGTGLGKAFFGQGTRLTVV.

The J gene is TRBJ1-6, the V gene TRBV3-1; no definite D call. Trimming shortened V by 2 bases and J by 9 bases, and 8 bases separated the two germline ends. Germline values: CDR1 LGHDT, CDR2 YNNKEL (reference sequence). The CDR3 runs 13 residues. The CDR3 spells CASSQTRPSPLHF. The CDR3 region has the DNA TGTGCCAGCAGCCAAACAAGGCCTTCACCCCTCCACTTT.

The V and J genes are TRBV28 and TRBJ1-5; unclear D gene. The V gene lost 4 bases and the J gene lost 2 bases, with 15 bases spanning the gap. The V gene's germline CDR1 is MDHEN and CDR2 SYDVKM. The length of the CDR3 is 16 residues. CDR3 loop: CASSSPPPQRNQPQHF. In DNA, the CDR3 is TGTGCCAGCAGTTCACCTCCCCCGCAGCGCAATCAGCCCCAGCATTTT.

This clonotype was seen a handful of times. The rearrangement uses TRBV30 and TRBJ1-1; D gene uncertain. Germline CDR1 is GTSNPN and CDR2 is SVGIG (reference sequence). V was cut by 4 bases and J by 0 bases, with 12 bases left in between. The CDR3 runs to 14 residues. CDR3 sequence: CAWTLPTMNTEAFF. In DNA, the CDR3 is TGTGCCTGGACCCTTCCAACCATGAACACTGAAGCTTTCTTT.

The V and J genes are TRBV5-8 and TRBJ1-3; D is undetermined. Trimming took 4 bases from V and 4 from J, leaving 9 bases between them. Germline lookup yields CDR1 SGHTS and CDR2 YDEGEE. The CDR3 sequence is 13 residues long. CDR3 in amino acids: CASSHGRGNTIYF. In DNA form, the CDR3 reads TGTGCCAGCAGCCACGGACGGGGAAACACCATATATTTT.

The CDR3, as DNA: TGTGCCAGCAGTGCCGACAGGGACTATGGCTACACCTTC. Protein sequence: CASSADRDYGYTF. The chain has TRBV6-1 and TRBJ1-2; 7 nucleotides line up with TRBD1. With 4 bases clipped from V and 3 bases from J, the junction kept 2 bases outside the gene matches. The germline gives CDR1 MNHNS, CDR2 SASEGT. The CDR3 extends over 13 amino acids.

The gene calls are TRBV11-1 and TRBJ2-4, with D unresolved. Germline V gene data show CDR1 as SGHAT and CDR2 as FQDESV (reference sequence). This CDR3 is built from 15 residues. V was trimmed by 5 bases and J by 1 base, leaving 12 bases between them. The DNA of the CDR3 is TGTGCCAGCAGCCTGGCCATCGATGCCAAAAACATTCAGTACTTC. This gives the protein CASSLAIDAKNIQYF. The whole variable domain, remainder taken from reference TRBV11-1 and TRBJ2-4, is EAEVAQSPRYKITEKSQAVAFWCDPISGHATLYWYRQILGQGPELLVQFQDESVVDDSQLPKDRFSAERLKGVDSTLKIQPAELGDSAMYLCASSLAIDAKNIQYFGAGTRLSVL.

This chain connects TRBV7-9 to TRBJ1-5; D gene uncertain. Between the trimmed V and J ends, which lost 0 bases and 3 bases, there was a span of 9 bases. CDR1 is SEHNR, CDR2 FQNEAQ, per germline (reference sequence). This CDR3 has 15 amino acids. The CDR3 DNA follows: TGTGCCAGCAGCTTAGCGGGTGGGGTCAATCAGCCCCAGCATTTT. The encoded protein is CASSLAGGVNQPQHF.